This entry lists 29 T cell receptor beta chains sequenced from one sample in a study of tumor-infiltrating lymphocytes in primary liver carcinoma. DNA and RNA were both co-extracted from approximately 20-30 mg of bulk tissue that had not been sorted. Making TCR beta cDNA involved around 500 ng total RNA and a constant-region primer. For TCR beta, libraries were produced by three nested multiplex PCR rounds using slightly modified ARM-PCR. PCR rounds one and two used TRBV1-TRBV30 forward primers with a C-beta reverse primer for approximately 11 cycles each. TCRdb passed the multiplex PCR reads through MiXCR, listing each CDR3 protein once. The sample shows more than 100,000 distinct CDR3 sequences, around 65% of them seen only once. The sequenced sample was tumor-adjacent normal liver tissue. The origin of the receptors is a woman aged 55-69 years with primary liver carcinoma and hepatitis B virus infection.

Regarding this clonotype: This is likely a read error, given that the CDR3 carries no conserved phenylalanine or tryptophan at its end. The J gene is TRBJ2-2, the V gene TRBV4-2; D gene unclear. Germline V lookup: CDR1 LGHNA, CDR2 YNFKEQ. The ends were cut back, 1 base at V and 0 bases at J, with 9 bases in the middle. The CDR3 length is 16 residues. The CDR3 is CASSQGTSTNTGELFL. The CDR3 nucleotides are TGTGCCAGCAGCCAAGGGACCAGTACGAACACCGGGGAGCTGTTTTTG.

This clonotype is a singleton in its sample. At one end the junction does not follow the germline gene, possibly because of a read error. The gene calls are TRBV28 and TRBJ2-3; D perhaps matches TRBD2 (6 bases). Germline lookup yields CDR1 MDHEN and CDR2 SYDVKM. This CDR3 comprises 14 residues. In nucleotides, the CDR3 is TGTGCCAGCAGTTTCGTGGACTACACAGATACGCGGTATTTT. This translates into CASSFVDYTDTRYF.

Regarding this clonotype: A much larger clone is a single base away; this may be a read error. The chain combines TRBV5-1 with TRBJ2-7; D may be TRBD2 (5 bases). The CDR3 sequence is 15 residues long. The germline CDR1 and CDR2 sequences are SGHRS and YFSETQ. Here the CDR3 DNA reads TGCGCCAGCAACTTGGAGCTAGCCCGGGTCTACGAGCAGTACTTC. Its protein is CASNLELARVYEQYF.

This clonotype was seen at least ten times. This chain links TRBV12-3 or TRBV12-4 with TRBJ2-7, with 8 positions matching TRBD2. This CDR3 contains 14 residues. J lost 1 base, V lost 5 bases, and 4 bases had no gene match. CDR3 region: CASSPGLVSYEQYF. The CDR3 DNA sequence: TGTGCCAGCAGTCCGGGACTAGTTTCCTACGAGCAGTACTTC.

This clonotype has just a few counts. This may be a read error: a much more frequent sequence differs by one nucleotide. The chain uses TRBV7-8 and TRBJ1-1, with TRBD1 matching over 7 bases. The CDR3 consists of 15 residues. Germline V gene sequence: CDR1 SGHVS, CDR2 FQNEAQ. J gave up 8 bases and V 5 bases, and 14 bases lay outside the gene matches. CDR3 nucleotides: TGTGCCAGCAGCCCATTACAGGGGCATCGAGGAGAAGCTTTCTTT. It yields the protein CASSPLQGHRGEAFF.

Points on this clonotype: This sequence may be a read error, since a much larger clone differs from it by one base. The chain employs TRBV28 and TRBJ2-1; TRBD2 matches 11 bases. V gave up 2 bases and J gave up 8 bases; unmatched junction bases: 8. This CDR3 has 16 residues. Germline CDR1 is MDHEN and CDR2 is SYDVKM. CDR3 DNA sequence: TGTGCCAGCAGTTTAGGAGGCCTAGCGGGAGGCCATGAGCAGTTCTTC. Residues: CASSLGGLAGGHEQFF.

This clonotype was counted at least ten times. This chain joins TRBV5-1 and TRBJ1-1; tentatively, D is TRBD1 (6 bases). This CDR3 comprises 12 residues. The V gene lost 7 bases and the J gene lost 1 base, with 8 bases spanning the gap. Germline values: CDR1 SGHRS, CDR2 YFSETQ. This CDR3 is CASGDTNTEAFF. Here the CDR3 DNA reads TGCGCCAGCGGGGACACGAACACTGAAGCTTTCTTT.

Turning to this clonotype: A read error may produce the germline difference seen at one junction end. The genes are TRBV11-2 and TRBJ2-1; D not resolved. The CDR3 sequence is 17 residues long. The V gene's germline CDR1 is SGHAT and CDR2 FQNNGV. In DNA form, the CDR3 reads TGTACCAGGAGCTTTACCCCACTGAGGAGCTCCTACAATGAGCAGTTCTTT. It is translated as CTRSFTPLRSSYNEQFF.

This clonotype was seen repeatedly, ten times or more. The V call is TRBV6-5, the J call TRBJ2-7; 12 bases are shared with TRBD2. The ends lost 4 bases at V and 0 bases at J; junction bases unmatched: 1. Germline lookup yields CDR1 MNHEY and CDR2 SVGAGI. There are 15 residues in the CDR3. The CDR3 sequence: CASSLTSGSSYEQYF. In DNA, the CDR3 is TGTGCCAGCAGTTTGACTAGCGGGAGCTCCTACGAGCAGTACTTC.

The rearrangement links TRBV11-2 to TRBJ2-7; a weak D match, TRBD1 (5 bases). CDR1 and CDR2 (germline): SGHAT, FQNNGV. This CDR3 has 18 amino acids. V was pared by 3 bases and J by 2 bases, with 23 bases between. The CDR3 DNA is TGTGCCAGCAGCTTTGGACCATCTACAGGCTCAGTTGCCTACGAGCAGTACTTC. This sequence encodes CASSFGPSTGSVAYEQYF. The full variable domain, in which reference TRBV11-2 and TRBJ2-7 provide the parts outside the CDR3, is EAGVAQSPRYKIIEKRQSVAFWCNPISGHATLYWYQQILGQGPKLLIQFQNNGVVDDSQLPKDRFSAERLKGVDSTLKIQPAKLEDSAVYLCASSFGPSTGSVAYEQYFGPGTRLTVT.

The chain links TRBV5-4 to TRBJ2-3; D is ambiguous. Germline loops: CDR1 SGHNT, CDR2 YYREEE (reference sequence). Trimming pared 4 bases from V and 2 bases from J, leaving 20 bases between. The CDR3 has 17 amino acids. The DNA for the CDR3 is TGTGCCAGCAGCCCGGGCGCTAGTGGCCATTCCACAGATACGCAGTATTTT. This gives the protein CASSPGASGHSTDTQYF.

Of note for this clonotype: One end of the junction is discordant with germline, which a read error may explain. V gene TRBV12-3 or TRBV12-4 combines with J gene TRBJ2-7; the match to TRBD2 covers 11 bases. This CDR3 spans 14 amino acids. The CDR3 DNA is TGTGCTAGCAGTCTGACTAGCGGGAATTACGAGCAGTACTTC. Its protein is CASSLTSGNYEQYF.

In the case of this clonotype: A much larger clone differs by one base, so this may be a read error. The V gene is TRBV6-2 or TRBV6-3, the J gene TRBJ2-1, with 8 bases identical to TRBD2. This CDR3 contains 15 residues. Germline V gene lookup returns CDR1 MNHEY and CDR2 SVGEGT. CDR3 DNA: TGTGGCAGCAGTCCCGACTGGCGGGGGGACAATGAGCAGTCCTTC. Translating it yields CGSSPDWRGDNEQSF.

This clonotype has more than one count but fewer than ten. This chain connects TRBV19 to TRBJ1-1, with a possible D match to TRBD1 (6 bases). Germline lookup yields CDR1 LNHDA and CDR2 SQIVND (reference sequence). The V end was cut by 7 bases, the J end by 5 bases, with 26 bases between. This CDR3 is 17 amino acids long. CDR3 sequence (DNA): TGTGCCAGTATGGGCCGCACGGGGATGCAGGGGAGGACTGAAGCTTTCTTT. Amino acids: CASMGRTGMQGRTEAFF.

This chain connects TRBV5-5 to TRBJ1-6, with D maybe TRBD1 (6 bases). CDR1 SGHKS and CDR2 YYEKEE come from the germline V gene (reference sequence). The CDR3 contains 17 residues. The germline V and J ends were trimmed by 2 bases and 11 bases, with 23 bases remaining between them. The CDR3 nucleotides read TGTGCCAGCAGCTTACCGGACAGACATCGAGGGAACACACCCCTCCACTTT. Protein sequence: CASSLPDRHRGNTPLHF.

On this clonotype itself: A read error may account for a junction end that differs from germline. CDR3 loop: CASTPAGPQETQNF. Here the CDR3 DNA reads TGTGCCAGCACCCCAGCGGGACCACAAGAGACCCAGAACTTC. The chain carries TRBV7-3 and TRBJ2-5; 7 nucleotides match TRBD2. The CDR3 covers 14 residues. The germline gives CDR1 SGHTA, CDR2 FQGTGA.

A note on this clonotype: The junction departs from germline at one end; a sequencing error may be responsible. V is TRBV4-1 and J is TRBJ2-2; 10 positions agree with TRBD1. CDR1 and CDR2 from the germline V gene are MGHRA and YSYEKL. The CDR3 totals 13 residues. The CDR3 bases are TGCGCCAACAGCAGACAGGGGGCCGGGGAGCTGGTTTTT. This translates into CANSRQGAGELVF.

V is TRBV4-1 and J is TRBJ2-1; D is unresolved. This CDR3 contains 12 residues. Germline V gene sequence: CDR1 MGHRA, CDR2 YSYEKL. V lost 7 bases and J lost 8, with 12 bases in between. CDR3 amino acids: CASNEGPDEQFF. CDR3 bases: TGCGCCAGCAACGAAGGACCGGATGAGCAGTTCTTC.

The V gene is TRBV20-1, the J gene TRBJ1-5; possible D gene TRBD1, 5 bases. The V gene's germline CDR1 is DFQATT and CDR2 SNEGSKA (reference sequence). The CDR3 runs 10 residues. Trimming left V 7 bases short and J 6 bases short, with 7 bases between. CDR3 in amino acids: CSEGLQPQHF. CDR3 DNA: TGCAGTGAGGGGCTTCAGCCCCAGCATTTT.

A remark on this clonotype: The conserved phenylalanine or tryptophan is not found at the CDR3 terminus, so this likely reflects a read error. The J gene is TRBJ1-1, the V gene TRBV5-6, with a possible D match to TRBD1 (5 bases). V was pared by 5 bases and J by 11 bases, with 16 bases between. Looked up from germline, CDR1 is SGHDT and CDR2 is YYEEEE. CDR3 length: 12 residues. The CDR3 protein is CASRSRANEAFI. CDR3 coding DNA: TGTGCCAGCAGGAGCAGGGCTAATGAGGCTTTCATT.

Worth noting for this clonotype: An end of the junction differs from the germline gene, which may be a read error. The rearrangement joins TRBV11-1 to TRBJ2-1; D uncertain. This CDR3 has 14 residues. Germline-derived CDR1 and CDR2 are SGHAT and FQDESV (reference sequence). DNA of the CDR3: TGTACCAGCAGCTTAGAGGACTCCTACAATGAGCAGTTCTTC. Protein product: CTSSLEDSYNEQFF. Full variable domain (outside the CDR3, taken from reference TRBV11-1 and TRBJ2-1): EAEVAQSPRYKITEKSQAVAFWCDPISGHATLYWYRQILGQGPELLVQFQDESVVDDSQLPKDRFSAERLKGVDSTLKIQPAELGDSAMYLCTSSLEDSYNEQFFGPGTRLTVL.

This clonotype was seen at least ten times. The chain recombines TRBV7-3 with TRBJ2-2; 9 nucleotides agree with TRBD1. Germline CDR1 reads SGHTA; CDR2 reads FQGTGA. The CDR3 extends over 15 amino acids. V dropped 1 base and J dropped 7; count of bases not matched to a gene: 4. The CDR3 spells CASSLRGQGDGELFF. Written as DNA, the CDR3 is TGTGCCAGCAGCTTAAGGGGACAGGGTGACGGGGAGCTGTTTTTT.

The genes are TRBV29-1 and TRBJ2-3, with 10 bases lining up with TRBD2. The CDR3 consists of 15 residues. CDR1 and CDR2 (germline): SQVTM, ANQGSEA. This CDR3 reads CRASRTSGPTDTQYF. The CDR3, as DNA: TGCAGGGCCTCCAGGACTAGCGGACCCACAGATACGCAGTATTTT.

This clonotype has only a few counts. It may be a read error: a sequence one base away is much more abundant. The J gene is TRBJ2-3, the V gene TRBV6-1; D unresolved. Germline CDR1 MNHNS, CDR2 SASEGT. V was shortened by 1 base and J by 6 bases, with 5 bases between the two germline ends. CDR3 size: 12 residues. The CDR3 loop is CASSEVLDTQYF. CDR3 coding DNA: TGTGCCAGCAGTGAAGTGCTGGATACGCAGTATTTT.

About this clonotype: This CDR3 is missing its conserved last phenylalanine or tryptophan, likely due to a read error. CDR3 loop: CARSRPRGLANTEAFL. CDR3 bases: TGTGCCAGGAGTCGCCCACGGGGACTGGCGAACACTGAAGCTTTCCTT. V and J are TRBV11-2 and TRBJ1-1; a weak D match, TRBD1 (5 bases). The CDR3 has 16 amino acids. The germline V and J ends were trimmed by 9 bases and 1 base, with 21 bases remaining between them. Germline V gene sequence: CDR1 SGHAT, CDR2 FQNNGV.

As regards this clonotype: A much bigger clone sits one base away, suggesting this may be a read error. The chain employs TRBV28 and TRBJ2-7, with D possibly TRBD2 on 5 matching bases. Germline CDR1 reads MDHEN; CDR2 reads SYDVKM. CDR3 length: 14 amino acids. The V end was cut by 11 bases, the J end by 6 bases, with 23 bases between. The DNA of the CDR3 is TGTGCCGTCAGCAGTGGTGAGGGTTGGAGCGAGCAGTACTTC. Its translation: CAVSSGEGWSEQYF.

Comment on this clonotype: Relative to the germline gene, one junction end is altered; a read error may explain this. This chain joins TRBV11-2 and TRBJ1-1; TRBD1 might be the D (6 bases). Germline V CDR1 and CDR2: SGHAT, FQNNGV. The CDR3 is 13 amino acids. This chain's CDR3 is CAGSLERGRPAFF. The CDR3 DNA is TGCGCCGGCAGCTTAGAGCGGGGGCGGCCAGCTTTCTTT.

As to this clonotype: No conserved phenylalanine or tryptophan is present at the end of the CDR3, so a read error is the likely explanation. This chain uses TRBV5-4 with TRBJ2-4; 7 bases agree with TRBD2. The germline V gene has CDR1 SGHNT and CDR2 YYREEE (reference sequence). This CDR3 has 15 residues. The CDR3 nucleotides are TGTGTCAGCAGCTATGCGGGAGACAACAAAAACATTCAGTACTCC. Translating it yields CVSSYAGDNKNIQYS.

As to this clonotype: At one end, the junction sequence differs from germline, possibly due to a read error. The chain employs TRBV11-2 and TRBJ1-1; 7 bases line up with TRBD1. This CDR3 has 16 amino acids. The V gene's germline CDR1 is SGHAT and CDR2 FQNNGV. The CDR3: CASSMGQLAGNTEAFF. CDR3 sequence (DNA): TGTGCCAGCAGCATGGGACAGCTGGCGGGGAACACCGAAGCTTTCTTT.